This T cell receptor (beta chain) was sequenced during a study of cytomegalovirus exposure and HLA in healthy donors. PCR primers comprised 60 Vbeta and 13 Jbeta primers. Generated by immunoSEQ multiplex PCR, the TCRdb table keeps only in-frame clones and is missing some. The profile shows 150,000 to 200,000 clones, about 65% of them singletons. Study-wide findings and caveats: There was a cluster of highly shared sequence variants that was likely a sequencing artifact.

This CDR3 is built from 16 residues. Unmatched junction bases numbered 4, after V lost 1 base and J lost 0 bases. Germline V gene sequence: CDR1 SQVTM, CDR2 ANQGSEA. Nominally healthy donors were sampled, though unrecorded immune exposures were likely. In regard to this clone: What it binds is unknown.

The clonotype comes from a woman under 40 in good health and CMV-seronegative. Sequenced material: PBMCs. This chain links TRBV29-1 with TRBJ2-1; 9 bases align to TRBD1. The CDR3 coding sequence is TGCAGCGTTGAAGTAATGACAGGGGGCTCCTACAATGAGCAGTTCTTC. It specifies CSVEVMTGGSYNEQFF.